The 14 T cell receptor beta chains given below trace back to one sample, sequenced in a study of CD8 T cells in Susac syndrome. Random hexamers primed reverse transcription of about 0.5 to 1 ug RNA. Each CDR3 protein gets one entry after TCRdb re-called the immunoSEQ multiplex PCR reads with MiXCR. The data show a few hundred thousand distinct CDR3 sequences, roughly 92% seen once. The material sequenced was CD8+ T cells from PBMCs. The receptors originated from a human donor with multiple sclerosis.

This chain joins TRBV5-4 and TRBJ1-2; D unclear. The V gene lost 0 bases and the J gene lost 6 bases, with 9 bases spanning the gap. The germline V gene has CDR1 SGHNT and CDR2 YYREEE (reference sequence). This CDR3 spans 13 amino acids. CDR3 amino acids: CASSLAGVNGYTF. The CDR3, as DNA: TGTGCCAGCAGCTTGGCAGGTGTAAATGGCTACACCTTC.

V and J are TRBV19 and TRBJ1-5, with a possible D match to TRBD1 (5 bases). The V and J ends lost 5 bases and 2 bases respectively, with 10 bases between them. The CDR3 is 14 amino acids. CDR1 LNHDA and CDR2 SQIVND come from the germline V gene (reference sequence). The CDR3 DNA is TGTGCCAGTAGTGAGTGGGACGGCAATCAGCCCCAGCATTTT. Translated, it gives CASSEWDGNQPQHF.

The J gene is TRBJ2-1, the V gene TRBV5-4, with 11 bases matching TRBD2. Trimming cost V 4 bases and J 4 bases; bases outside gene matches: 7. CDR3 size: 16 residues. CDR1 is SGHNT, CDR2 YYREEE, per germline (reference sequence). The CDR3, as DNA: TGTGCCAGCAGCCCCAGCCTAGCGGGGGGATACAATGAGCAGTTCTTC. Its translation: CASSPSLAGGYNEQFF.

The V and J genes are TRBV27 and TRBJ2-1, with a tentative D call TRBD2 (7 bases). CDR3 size: 15 residues. Trimming shortened V by 10 bases and J by 5 bases, and 21 bases separated the two germline ends. Germline-derived CDR1 and CDR2 are MNHEY and SMNVEV (reference sequence). The CDR3 protein is CATTRGGDRHNEQFF. The CDR3 nucleotides are TGTGCCACCACCCGCGGGGGCGATCGCCACAATGAGCAGTTCTTC.

This chain links TRBV12-3 or TRBV12-4 with TRBJ2-7, with D perhaps TRBD2 (7 bases). The CDR3 consists of 15 residues. V was trimmed by 7 bases and J by 3 bases, leaving 19 bases between them. CDR3 bases: TGTGCCAGCACCTCGACTGAGGGGGGGCTCTACGAGCAGTACTTC. Its translation is CASTSTEGGLYEQYF.

J is TRBJ2-3 and V is TRBV7-8, with D maybe TRBD2 (5 bases). Germline V CDR1 and CDR2: SGHVS, FQNEAQ. The CDR3 loop spans 15 amino acids. The V end was cut by 1 base, the J end by 8 bases, with 16 bases between. The CDR3 here is CASSLVDPGEGTQYF. CDR3 nucleotides: TGTGCCAGCAGCTTAGTTGACCCGGGCGAGGGTACGCAGTATTTT.

This chain links TRBV12-3 or TRBV12-4 with TRBJ2-1; unclear D gene. V was trimmed by 4 bases and J by 3 bases, leaving 22 bases between them. This CDR3 is 18 amino acids long. The CDR3 region has the DNA TGTGCCAGCAGTTCGACCGGCAAGCTCGGCGCGGACTACAATGAGCAGTTCTTC. Translated: CASSSTGKLGADYNEQFF.

The chain employs TRBV7-9 and TRBJ1-4; the match to TRBD1 covers 12 bases. Germline loops: CDR1 SEHNR, CDR2 FQNEAQ (reference sequence). This CDR3 has 18 amino acids. V shed 5 bases, J shed 6 bases, and the junction held 13 bases outside the gene matches. CDR3 sequence reads: CASSLGTGGMSVDEKLFF. The CDR3 region has the DNA TGTGCCAGCAGCCTGGGGACAGGGGGCATGAGTGTGGATGAAAAACTGTTTTTT.

The CDR3 sequence is CASTFGVQGAEAFF. The CDR3 bases are TGTGCCAGCACCTTCGGGGTGCAGGGGGCTGAAGCTTTCTTT. The gene calls are TRBV5-6 and TRBJ1-1; 7 bases are shared with TRBD1. The germline gives CDR1 SGHDT, CDR2 YYEEEE. The CDR3 extends over 14 amino acids. J gave up 6 bases and V 6 bases, and 11 bases lay outside the gene matches. The whole variable domain, remainder taken from reference TRBV5-6 and TRBJ1-1, is DAGVTQSPTHLIKTRGQQVTLRCSPKSGHDTVSWYQQALGQGPQFIFQYYEEEERQRGNFPDRFSGHQFPNYSSELNVNALLLGDSALYLCASTFGVQGAEAFFGQGTRLTVV.

This clonotype was seen a single time. V usage is TRBV7-2 and J usage is TRBJ2-1, with TRBD1 identical over 8 bases. J lost 4 bases, V lost 5 bases, and 7 bases had no gene match. The CDR3 is made up of 15 amino acids. Germline CDR1 and CDR2: SGHTA and FQGNSA. CDR3: CASSPPDRVYNEQFF. The CDR3 bases are TGTGCCAGCAGCCCACCGGACAGGGTTTACAATGAGCAGTTCTTC.

This clonotype showed up just a few times. The rearrangement uses TRBV6-5 and TRBJ2-7; no clear D gene. Germline CDR1 MNHEY, CDR2 SVGAGI. The CDR3 runs to 12 residues. V was cut by 0 bases and J by 6 bases, with 6 bases left in between. Here the CDR3 DNA reads TGTGCCAGCAGTTACTCGGAGTCCGAGCAGTACTTC. This codes for CASSYSESEQYF.

This chain joins TRBV29-1 and TRBJ1-1; D possibly corresponds to TRBD1 (6 bases). This CDR3 is built from 13 residues. Trimming removed 6 bases from V and 4 bases from J, with 15 bases in between. Germline lookup yields CDR1 SQVTM and CDR2 ANQGSEA. The chain's CDR3 is CSVAQGIGTEAFF. CDR3 nucleotides: TGCAGCGTCGCACAGGGTATTGGCACTGAAGCTTTCTTT.

The J gene is TRBJ2-2, the V gene TRBV2; D ambiguous. This CDR3 is built from 15 residues. The germline V gene encodes CDR1 SNHLY and CDR2 FYNNEI. The V gene lost 2 bases and the J gene lost 2 bases, with 9 bases spanning the gap. This chain's CDR3 is CASSELTGNTGELFF. The DNA for the CDR3 is TGTGCCAGCAGTGAATTGACTGGTAACACCGGGGAGCTGTTTTTT.

This chain joins TRBV9 and TRBJ2-7, with 7 nucleotides matching TRBD1. Looked up from germline, CDR1 is SGDLS and CDR2 is YYNGEE. CDR3 size: 12 residues. Trimming cost V 3 bases and J 5 bases; bases outside gene matches: 2. The CDR3 bases are TGTGCCAGCAGCGGCCAGGGGGACGAGCAGTACTTC. Residues: CASSGQGDEQYF.